The next 25 T cell receptor beta chains were all read from a single sample in a study of blood T cell repertoires in COVID-19. The assay was immunoSEQ multiplex PCR, and TCRdb's table has in-frame clones only and misses some. There are about 260,000 clones in the sample; approximately 89% occur only once, and over 1% lies in the top ten. The sample taken for sequencing was PBMCs or T cells enriched from blood (not recorded which). These receptor sequences come from a woman in her forties with acute COVID-19.

V gene TRBV28 combines with J gene TRBJ1-5; the D gene is possibly TRBD1 (5 bases). Trimming pared 3 bases from V and 6 bases from J, leaving 18 bases between. The CDR3 runs 16 residues. CDR1 is MDHEN and CDR2 is SYDVKM in the germline V gene. CDR3 sequence reads: CASSFLSGAFGQPQHF. CDR3 in DNA: TGTGCCAGCAGTTTTTTAAGCGGGGCCTTTGGTCAGCCCCAGCATTTT.

The genes are TRBV9 and TRBJ2-3, with D uncertain. The CDR3 contains 15 residues. Trimming shortened V by 0 bases and J by 6 bases, and 14 bases separated the two germline ends. Germline values: CDR1 SGDLS, CDR2 YYNGEE. The CDR3 protein is CASSVDSHPVDTQYF. The CDR3 DNA sequence: TGTGCCAGCAGCGTAGACAGCCACCCGGTGGATACGCAGTATTTT.

The CDR3 bases are TGTGCCAGTAGGGTCGACGGGGTCACAGATACGCAGTATTTT. Protein: CASRVDGVTDTQYF. The chain has TRBV19 and TRBJ2-3, with D tentatively TRBD2 (5 bases). The germline V and J ends were trimmed by 6 bases and 2 bases, with 12 bases remaining between them. Germline CDR1 LNHDA, CDR2 SQIVND (reference sequence). The CDR3 totals 14 residues.

The genes are TRBV2 and TRBJ1-2, with unresolved D. V dropped 3 bases and J dropped 6 bases, with 14 bases sitting between them. The CDR3 totals 14 residues. Germline-derived CDR1 and CDR2 are SNHLY and FYNNEI. CDR3 nucleotide sequence: TGTGCCAGCAGTGAGTTCGGTCAGGTAGATGGCTACACCTTC. It is translated as CASSEFGQVDGYTF.

The gene calls are TRBV9 and TRBJ1-2; 7 bases align to TRBD1. Trimming removed 4 bases from V and 3 bases from J; junction bases left unmatched: 18. The CDR3 has 18 residues. Germline CDR1 SGDLS, CDR2 YYNGEE. The CDR3 DNA reads as TGTGCCAGCAGCACCAGTGTTGGGACAGCCTCGATGGACTATGGCTACACCTTC. Translating gives CASSTSVGTASMDYGYTF. The entire variable domain, with the rest obtained from reference TRBV9 and TRBJ1-2, is as follows: DSGVTQTPKHLITATGQRVTLRCSPRSGDLSVYWYQQSLDQGLQFLIQYYNGEERAKGNILERFSAQQFPDLHSELNLSSLELGDSALYFCASSTSVGTASMDYGYTFGSGTRLTVV.

This sequence joins TRBV30 and TRBJ1-5; D is uncertain. Trimming shortened V by 2 bases and J by 0 bases, and 14 bases separated the two germline ends. CDR3 length: 16 amino acids. CDR1 is GTSNPN, CDR2 SVGIG, per germline (reference sequence). CDR3 amino acids: CAWSPLNMYSNQPQHF. In DNA, the CDR3 is TGTGCCTGGAGTCCACTAAACATGTATAGCAATCAGCCCCAGCATTTT.

This chain joins TRBV7-9 and TRBJ2-1, with 7 positions matching TRBD2. This CDR3 region has 17 residues. Trimming removed 4 bases from V and 1 base from J; junction bases left unmatched: 10. CDR1 SEHNR and CDR2 FQNEAQ come from the germline V gene (reference sequence). The CDR3 region has the DNA TGTGCCAGCAGCTCAAAACGAGCGGGAAATTCCTACAATGAGCAGTTCTTC. It specifies CASSSKRAGNSYNEQFF.

The chain uses TRBV7-2 and TRBJ2-7; D possibly corresponds to TRBD2 (6 bases). Germline V gene sequence: CDR1 SGHTA, CDR2 FQGNSA. V lost 1 base and J lost 1, with 8 bases in between. The CDR3 contains 14 residues. The CDR3 coding sequence is TGTGCCAGCAGCTTAGACGGGGGATCCTACGAGCAGTACTTC. Protein: CASSLDGGSYEQYF.

J is TRBJ2-7 and V is TRBV7-2; 9 bases are a match to TRBD2. The CDR3 runs 15 residues. Per the germline V gene, CDR1 is SGHTA and CDR2 is FQGNSA. V was clipped by 0 bases and J by 0 bases; unmatched bases: 0. CDR3 residues: CASSLAAGGSYEQYV. CDR3 in DNA: TGTGCCAGCAGCTTAGCAGCGGGAGGCTCCTACGAGCAGTACGTC.

The chain joins TRBV28 to TRBJ1-3; TRBD1 might be the D (5 bases). There are 17 residues in the CDR3. Looked up from germline, CDR1 is MDHEN and CDR2 is SYDVKM. V lost 6 bases, J lost 0 bases, and 18 bases lay in between. The CDR3 sequence is CASSASVGLISGNTIYF. CDR3 DNA sequence: TGTGCCAGCAGCGCATCCGTGGGACTAATCTCTGGAAACACCATATATTTT.

The rearrangement joins TRBV7-3 to TRBJ2-7; 9 positions match TRBD1. The V gene's germline CDR1 is SGHTA and CDR2 FQGTGA. J gave up 6 bases and V 5 bases, and 14 bases lay outside the gene matches. The CDR3 totals 16 residues. The DNA for the CDR3 is TGTGCCAGCAGCGTAGAATCCGGGACAGGGATGGCCGAGCAGTACTTC. As protein: CASSVESGTGMAEQYF. The full variable domain, rest sourced from reference TRBV7-3 and TRBJ2-7, is GAGVSQTPSNKVTEKGKYVELRCDPISGHTALYWYRQSLGQGPEFLIYFQGTGAADDSGLPNDRFFAVRPEGSVSTLKIQRTERGDSAVYLCASSVESGTGMAEQYFGPGTRLTVT.

A single count supports this clone. The CDR3 region has the DNA TGTGCCAGCAGCTCATCCGGGACAGGGAATGAAAAACTGTTTTTT. This sequence encodes CASSSSGTGNEKLFF. This sequence joins TRBV7-2 and TRBJ1-4, with 9 nucleotides matching TRBD1. Germline CDR1 SGHTA, CDR2 FQGNSA. The CDR3 length is 15 residues. J gave up 5 bases and V 4 bases, and 5 bases lay outside the gene matches.

This chain uses TRBV28 with TRBJ1-5; the D gene is possibly TRBD1 (6 bases). CDR3 size: 15 residues. Germline CDR1 and CDR2: MDHEN and SYDVKM. V was cut by 6 bases and J by 5 bases, with 17 bases left in between. This CDR3 is CASRPASRGHQPQHF. CDR3 DNA: TGTGCCAGCAGACCCGCCAGCAGGGGCCATCAGCCCCAGCATTTT.

The rearrangement uses TRBV28 and TRBJ1-6; D not certain. Trimming took 2 bases from V and 4 from J, leaving 6 bases between them. CDR1 MDHEN and CDR2 SYDVKM come from the germline V gene. The CDR3 runs 14 residues. Here the CDR3 reads CASSLVQYNSPLHF. The CDR3 DNA reads TGTGCCAGCAGTTTAGTACAGTATAATTCACCCCTCCACTTT.

The chain is built from TRBV2 and TRBJ1-2, with D maybe TRBD1 (6 bases). Germline loops: CDR1 SNHLY, CDR2 FYNNEI. The CDR3 is 16 amino acids. The V and J ends lost 2 bases and 4 bases respectively, with 17 bases between them. CDR3 region: CASSETRRDTFYGYTF. In nucleotides, the CDR3 is TGTGCCAGCAGTGAAACTCGCCGGGACACCTTCTATGGCTACACCTTC. Together with reference TRBV2 and TRBJ1-2, the CDR3 gives the full variable domain: EPEVTQTPSHQVTQMGQEVILRCVPISNHLYFYWYRQILGQKVEFLVSFYNNEISEKSEIFDDQFSVERPDGSNFTLKIRSTKLEDSAMYFCASSETRRDTFYGYTFGSGTRLTVV.

As DNA, the CDR3 is TGTGCCAGCAGGGGTCAGGGGAGCCCCCAGCATTTT. This codes for CASRGQGSPQHF. J is TRBJ1-5 and V is TRBV6-5, with D possibly TRBD1 on 6 matching bases. Germline-derived CDR1 and CDR2 are MNHEY and SVGAGI. V shed 6 bases and J shed 10 bases, with 13 bases lying between them. This CDR3 has 12 residues.

This sequence joins TRBV19 and TRBJ1-2; D uncertain. Per germline, CDR1 LNHDA and CDR2 SQIVND (reference sequence). This CDR3 has 14 amino acids. Trimming cost V 6 bases and J 3 bases, with 14 bases left between them. The CDR3 protein is CASRTSGRHYGYTF. For the CDR3, the DNA is TGTGCCAGTAGAACTTCCGGGAGACACTATGGCTACACCTTC.

The rearrangement joins TRBV3-1 (or the pseudogene TRBV3-2) to TRBJ2-7, with D maybe TRBD1 (6 bases). Trimming took 1 base from V and 6 from J, leaving 16 bases between them. The CDR3 has 15 amino acids. Per germline, CDR1 LGHDT and CDR2 YNNKEL (reference sequence). CDR3 nucleotides: TGTGCCAGCAGCCAAGTAGTAACGGCAGGGGCCGAGCAGTACTTC. It yields the protein CASSQVVTAGAEQYF.

The chain recombines TRBV9 with TRBJ2-3; 9 bases align to TRBD1. Germline V lookup: CDR1 SGDLS, CDR2 YYNGEE. The CDR3 has 15 residues. Trimming removed 0 bases from V and 5 bases from J; junction bases left unmatched: 4. CDR3 nucleotides: TGTGCCAGCAGCGTAGGGGGGACAGGGAAAGATACGCAGTATTTT. It translates to CASSVGGTGKDTQYF.

The rearrangement uses TRBV10-1 and TRBJ2-1; 8 bases map to TRBD2. V lost 2 bases, J lost 9 bases, and 6 bases stayed unmatched. From germline, CDR1 is WNHNN and CDR2 SYGVQD (reference sequence). This CDR3 region has 14 residues. As DNA, the CDR3 is TGCGCCAGCAGTGAGCGGGAGGGCCGTGGTGAGCAGTTCTTC. Translating it yields CASSEREGRGEQFF.

The rearrangement uses TRBV24-1 and TRBJ2-3; TRBD1 aligns across 10 bases. The V and J ends lost 5 bases and 3 bases, in that order; junction bases with no gene match: 7. From germline, CDR1 is KGHDR and CDR2 SFDVKD. This CDR3 is built from 16 residues. As DNA, the CDR3 is TGTGCCACCAGTGCCGGGACAGGGGATGGGACAGATACGCAGTATTTT. Protein product: CATSAGTGDGTDTQYF.

The rearrangement links TRBV29-1 to TRBJ2-3; D is perhaps TRBD2 (6 bases). Germline V lookup: CDR1 SQVTM, CDR2 ANQGSEA. The CDR3 covers 16 residues. V was trimmed by 3 bases and J by 4 bases, leaving 20 bases between them. The CDR3 loop reads CSVEQVAGGHSDTQYF. The CDR3 DNA follows: TGCAGCGTTGAGCAAGTAGCCGGAGGGCATTCAGATACGCAGTATTTT.

The V and J genes are TRBV2 and TRBJ2-5; D possibly corresponds to TRBD2 (5 bases). Germline V gene lookup returns CDR1 SNHLY and CDR2 FYNNEI. The CDR3 consists of 13 residues. V was cut by 3 bases and J by 5 bases, with 10 bases left in between. The CDR3 sequence: CASSEGRRETQYF. In DNA, the CDR3 is TGTGCCAGCAGTGAGGGCCGGAGGGAGACCCAGTACTTC.

The V gene is TRBV19, the J gene TRBJ1-2; 10 bases map to TRBD1. The J segment lost 9 bases and the V segment lost 4 bases, leaving 8 bases of the junction unmatched. The germline CDR1 and CDR2 sequences are LNHDA and SQIVND (reference sequence). The CDR3 extends over 14 amino acids. CDR3 DNA sequence: TGTGCCAGTAGTACGACCGGGACAGGGGTTAGCTACACCTTC. It translates to CASSTTGTGVSYTF.

V usage is TRBV10-3 and J usage is TRBJ1-5; TRBD1 is a possible D gene (5 bases). The CDR3 length is 16 residues. The germline V gene has CDR1 ENHRY and CDR2 SYGVKD. The V end was cut by 0 bases, the J end by 5 bases, with 14 bases between. CDR3 sequence reads: CAISESNRGGDQPQHF. CDR3 nucleotides: TGTGCCATCAGTGAGTCGAACCGGGGGGGAGATCAGCCCCAGCATTTT.